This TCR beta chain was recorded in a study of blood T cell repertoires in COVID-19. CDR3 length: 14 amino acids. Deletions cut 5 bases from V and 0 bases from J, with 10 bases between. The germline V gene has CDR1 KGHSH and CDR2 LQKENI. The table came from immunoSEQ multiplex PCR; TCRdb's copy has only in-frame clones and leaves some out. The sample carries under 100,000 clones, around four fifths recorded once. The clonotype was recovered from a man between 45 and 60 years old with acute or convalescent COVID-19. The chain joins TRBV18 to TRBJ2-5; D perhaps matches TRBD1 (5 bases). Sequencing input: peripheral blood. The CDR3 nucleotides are TGTGCCAGCTCATCAGACAGCCACCAAGAGACCCAGTACTTC. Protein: CASSSDSHQETQYF. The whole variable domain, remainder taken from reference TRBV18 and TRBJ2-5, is NAGVMQNPRHLVRRRGQEARLRCSPMKGHSHVYWYRQLPEEGLKFMVYLQKENIIDESGMPKERFSAEFPKEGPSILRIQQVVRGDSAAYFCASSSDSHQETQYFGPGTRLLVL.